Reported below is one T cell receptor (beta chain). Here immunoSEQ multiplex PCR was the method, and the copy in TCRdb shows in-frame clones only, minus some. Of 150,000 to 200,000 clones listed, around 90% are singletons. The data stem from a study of control samples from healthy donors and cancer patients. From germline, CDR1 is SGHRS and CDR2 YFSETQ. The CDR3 runs to 13 residues. Trimming shortened V by 0 bases and J by 6 bases, and 7 bases separated the two germline ends. Sequenced material: blood. V gene TRBV5-1 combines with J gene TRBJ1-5; weak D call: TRBD1 (5 bases). The sequence came from a man in his thirties or forties in good health. The CDR3 bases are TGCGCCAGCAGCTTGGCCGGGACTCAGCCCCAGCATTTT. Amino acid sequence: CASSLAGTQPQHF.